The T cell receptor (beta chain) described here comes from a study of T cell responses to AZD1222 COVID-19 vaccine. Concerning this clone: Its specificity is not known.

Profiled with immunoSEQ multiplex PCR; TCRdb holds only in-frame clones, not every one. Among more than 100,000 clones listed, 93% were seen once. CDR3 length equals 15 residues. With 3 bases clipped from V and 0 bases from J, the junction kept 1 base outside the gene matches. Germline V gene lookup returns CDR1 SNHLY and CDR2 FYNNEI. Whole-study findings and limits: Only a handful of AZD1222 recipients tested seropositive at baseline.

The sequences come from peripheral blood, collected on day 0 of AZD1222 vaccination. The chain uses TRBV2 and TRBJ1-5; 8 bases are shared with TRBD1. The source of this sequence is an adult in good health. The CDR3 nucleotides are TGTGCCAGCAGTGACGACAGGGGTAGCAATCAGCCCCAGCATTTT. Residues: CASSDDRGSNQPQHF.